These 25 T cell receptor beta chains were all obtained from the same sample, sequenced in a study of blood T cell repertoires in COVID-19. Assay used: immunoSEQ multiplex PCR; TCRdb lists only in-frame clones, some missing. This sample has roughly 100,000 clones, with over 60% found just once. Sequencing was done on a sample of peripheral blood. These receptors were collected from a man at least 80 years old with COVID-19, enrolled during active disease.

The gene calls are TRBV5-4 and TRBJ2-2; 8 bases agree with TRBD1. The CDR3 has 14 residues. Germline values: CDR1 SGHNT, CDR2 YYREEE (reference sequence). After removal of 1 base from V and 6 bases from J, the junction contained 2 bases not matched to a gene. The CDR3 sequence is CASSLRQGSGELFF. For the CDR3, the DNA is TGTGCCAGCAGCTTGAGACAGGGGTCCGGGGAGCTGTTTTTT.

Only a few counts were recorded for this clone. This rearrangement joins TRBV5-6 to TRBJ2-7, with D tentatively TRBD2 (6 bases). V was cut by 2 bases and J by 6 bases, with 18 bases left in between. The germline gives CDR1 SGHDT, CDR2 YYEEEE. The CDR3 sequence is 15 residues long. The CDR3 nucleotides read TGTGCCAGCAGCTTAGAGGGACTGACCTTCCCCGAGCAGTACTTC. Protein: CASSLEGLTFPEQYF.

The chain employs TRBV28 and TRBJ2-5; D is possibly TRBD1 (6 bases). CDR1 is MDHEN and CDR2 is SYDVKM in the germline V gene. This CDR3 region has 15 residues. V was shortened by 4 bases and J by 1 base, with 13 bases between the two germline ends. The CDR3 loop is CASSSSGASQETQYF. In nucleotides, the CDR3 is TGTGCCAGCAGTTCTTCAGGGGCTTCCCAAGAGACCCAGTACTTC.

The V call is TRBV7-2, the J call TRBJ2-1; tentatively, D is TRBD1 (6 bases). The CDR3 is 15 amino acids. CDR1 SGHTA and CDR2 FQGNSA come from the germline V gene. V was shortened by 4 bases and J by 6 bases, with 16 bases between the two germline ends. The CDR3 loop reads CASSYQWGQSNEQFF. The CDR3 bases are TGTGCCAGCAGCTATCAGTGGGGACAAAGCAATGAGCAGTTCTTC.

This clone occurred many times. The V gene is TRBV7-9, the J gene TRBJ2-7, with D perhaps TRBD2 (6 bases). Germline CDR1 and CDR2: SEHNR and FQNEAQ (reference sequence). The CDR3 is made up of 13 amino acids. The V end was cut by 2 bases, the J end by 6 bases, with 11 bases between. CDR3 nucleotide sequence: TGTGCCAGCAGCTTAAAAACGGGGGTCGAGCAGTACTTC. Protein product: CASSLKTGVEQYF.

The chain combines TRBV28 with TRBJ1-2, with 7 bases identical to TRBD1. CDR1 and CDR2 from the germline V gene are MDHEN and SYDVKM. With 11 bases clipped from V and 3 bases from J, the junction kept 3 bases outside the gene matches. The CDR3 sequence is 11 residues long. The CDR3 DNA reads as TGTGCCCCCGACAGGGACTATGGCTACACCTTC. Protein: CAPDRDYGYTF.

The chain employs TRBV4-3 and TRBJ1-5; no clear D gene. CDR1 is LGHNA and CDR2 is YSLEER in the germline V gene. V was cut by 0 bases and J by 7 bases, with 7 bases left in between. This CDR3 comprises 13 residues. The CDR3 sequence is CASSQDREQPQHF. In nucleotides, the CDR3 is TGCGCCAGCAGCCAAGACCGGGAACAGCCCCAGCATTTT.

The V call is TRBV2, the J call TRBJ2-2; perhaps TRBD1 as D (5 bases). CDR1 and CDR2 from the germline V gene are SNHLY and FYNNEI. V lost 2 bases, J lost 7 bases, and 5 bases lay in between. CDR3 length equals 12 residues. The CDR3 here is CASSEQGGELFF. As DNA, the CDR3 is TGTGCCAGCAGTGAACAGGGCGGGGAGCTGTTTTTT.

The chain is built from TRBV9 and TRBJ2-1; maybe TRBD1 (6 bases). The germline V gene encodes CDR1 SGDLS and CDR2 YYNGEE. The length of the CDR3 is 15 residues. The germline V and J ends were trimmed by 4 bases and 0 bases, with 11 bases remaining between them. The CDR3 loop reads CASSPRQVSYNEQFF. For the CDR3, the DNA is TGTGCCAGCAGCCCCCGACAGGTCTCCTACAATGAGCAGTTCTTC.

V and J are TRBV28 and TRBJ2-5; D call uncertain. CDR1 and CDR2 from the germline V gene are MDHEN and SYDVKM. CDR3 length: 12 residues. V was cut by 8 bases and J by 1 base, with 8 bases left in between. CDR3 amino acids: CASAVRQETQYF. CDR3 coding DNA: TGTGCCAGCGCCGTGCGCCAAGAGACCCAGTACTTC. Drawing the rest from reference TRBV28 and TRBJ2-5, the complete variable domain is DVKVTQSSRYLVKRTGEKVFLECVQDMDHENMFWYRQDPGLGLRLIYFSYDVKMKEKGDIPEGYSVSREKKERFSLILESASTNQTSMYLCASAVRQETQYFGPGTRLLVL.

The V and J genes are TRBV27 and TRBJ2-7; 13 bases map to TRBD2. From germline, CDR1 is MNHEY and CDR2 SMNVEV (reference sequence). The CDR3 is made up of 19 amino acids. V gave up 2 bases and J gave up 4 bases; unmatched junction bases: 14. The CDR3 DNA reads as TGTGCCAGCAGTTTAAAGTTTTGGACTAGCGGGAGCCTCAAGTACGAGCAGTACTTC. Its protein product is CASSLKFWTSGSLKYEQYF.

The chain employs TRBV28 and TRBJ1-6; no clear D gene. This CDR3 spans 16 amino acids. V was pared by 6 bases and J by 7 bases, with 19 bases between. Germline V gene data show CDR1 as MDHEN and CDR2 as SYDVKM. CDR3 sequence (DNA): TGTGCCAGCAGACAAATCGGGGTTGTTTCGAATTCACCCCTCCACTTT. This codes for CASRQIGVVSNSPLHF.

The chain links TRBV4-2 to TRBJ2-7; 10 bases line up with TRBD2. Germline lookup yields CDR1 LGHNA and CDR2 YNFKEQ. This CDR3 has 14 residues. J lost 4 bases, V lost 4 bases, and 4 bases had no gene match. The DNA of the CDR3 is TGTGCCAGCAGCCCTAGCGGGAGCTTTTACGAGCAGTACTTC. Its protein product is CASSPSGSFYEQYF.

V usage is TRBV5-1 and J usage is TRBJ2-2, with 10 bases identical to TRBD1. The CDR3 totals 15 residues. Unmatched junction bases numbered 3, after V lost 0 bases and J lost 7 bases. Germline V gene sequence: CDR1 SGHRS, CDR2 YFSETQ. The CDR3 protein is CASSLGQGANGELFF. CDR3 in DNA: TGCGCCAGCAGCTTGGGACAGGGGGCTAACGGGGAGCTGTTTTTT.

The chain recombines TRBV4-2 with TRBJ2-7; D is ambiguous. Trimming stripped 1 base from V and 6 bases from J, with 13 bases between. In germline, CDR1 is LGHNA, CDR2 YNFKEQ. There are 14 residues in the CDR3. In nucleotides, the CDR3 is TGTGCCAGCAGCCAAGGAAATAGCCTAACCGAGCAGTACTTC. The encoded protein is CASSQGNSLTEQYF.

The chain joins TRBV28 to TRBJ1-2; no clear D. The CDR3 has 13 residues. V lost 10 bases and J lost 8, with 20 bases in between. Germline assignment: CDR1 MDHEN and CDR2 SYDVKM. DNA of the CDR3: TGTGCCACCGTACTTACTCCGTCCGGGGGCTACACCTTC. Protein: CATVLTPSGGYTF.

V and J are TRBV13 and TRBJ1-2, with no clear D. CDR1 is PRHDT, CDR2 FYEKMQ, per germline (reference sequence). This CDR3 is 12 amino acids long. V gave up 3 bases and J gave up 8 bases, with 10 bases separating them. The CDR3 region is CASSFPSRGYTF. CDR3 nucleotides: TGTGCCAGCAGCTTTCCCTCTCGGGGCTACACCTTC.

V gene TRBV30 combines with J gene TRBJ2-1; D possibly corresponds to TRBD1 (8 bases). V was shortened by 2 bases and J by 6 bases, with 14 bases between the two germline ends. CDR3 length: 14 residues. Germline CDR1 reads GTSNPN; CDR2 reads SVGIG (reference sequence). CDR3 loop: CAWSLTGGVNEQFF. DNA for the CDR3: TGTGCCTGGAGTCTAACAGGGGGGGTCAATGAGCAGTTCTTC.

The chain combines TRBV2 with TRBJ1-2; TRBD1 aligns across 9 bases. The CDR3 has 15 residues. J lost 6 bases, V lost 7 bases, and 12 bases had no gene match. From germline, CDR1 is SNHLY and CDR2 FYNNEI. The CDR3 sequence is CASTLQGQGIHGYTF. Here the CDR3 DNA reads TGTGCCAGCACCCTGCAGGGACAGGGAATTCATGGCTACACCTTC.

This clone was observed a single time. This sequence joins TRBV5-4 and TRBJ1-1; 8 bases map to TRBD1. CDR1 is SGHNT and CDR2 is YYREEE in the germline V gene (reference sequence). V dropped 4 bases and J dropped 5; count of bases not matched to a gene: 7. This CDR3 is built from 14 residues. The CDR3 DNA follows: TGTGCCAGCAGCCCTGGACAGGGCGGTACTGAAGCTTTCTTT. This gives the protein CASSPGQGGTEAFF.

This chain connects TRBV27 to TRBJ1-3; TRBD1 aligns across 7 bases. This CDR3 comprises 15 residues. The junction had 8 bases not matched to a gene; V was cut back by 5 bases and J by 4 bases. Germline V gene lookup returns CDR1 MNHEY and CDR2 SMNVEV (reference sequence). CDR3 sequence reads: CASSAQQGWGNTIYF. CDR3 in DNA: TGTGCCAGCAGTGCCCAACAGGGGTGGGGAAACACCATATATTTT.

The chain combines TRBV21-1 with TRBJ1-4. TRBV21-1 is listed as a pseudogene. The CDR3 loop spans 14 amino acids. This chain's CDR3 is CASSKCGVNEKLFF. The CDR3 DNA is TGTGCCAGCAGCAAATGTGGAGTAAATGAAAAACTGTTTTTT.

The chain joins TRBV18 to TRBJ2-7; 10 bases line up with TRBD2. The length of the CDR3 is 17 residues. The V gene's germline CDR1 is KGHSH and CDR2 LQKENI. The ends lost 2 bases at V and 4 bases at J; junction bases unmatched: 11. The chain's CDR3 is CASSPGTSARSIYEQYF. CDR3 coding DNA: TGTGCCAGCTCACCAGGGACTAGCGCCCGCTCTATATACGAGCAGTACTTC.

The chain couples TRBV28 to TRBJ1-2, with 7 bases matching TRBD1. CDR3 length: 14 amino acids. V shed 6 bases, J shed 3 bases, and the junction held 7 bases outside the gene matches. Germline loops: CDR1 MDHEN, CDR2 SYDVKM. The CDR3 loop reads CASSSTGEDYGYTF. CDR3 in DNA: TGTGCCAGCAGCTCCACAGGGGAGGACTATGGCTACACCTTC.

The V and J genes are TRBV24-1 and TRBJ2-1, with 14 bases matching TRBD2. Germline V gene lookup returns CDR1 KGHDR and CDR2 SFDVKD. CDR3 length: 17 residues. V shed 3 bases, J shed 10 bases, and the junction held 10 bases outside the gene matches. The chain's CDR3 is CATSDTGGGLAGEEQFF. CDR3 DNA sequence: TGTGCCACCAGTGATACGGGGGGGGGACTAGCGGGAGAGGAGCAGTTCTTC.